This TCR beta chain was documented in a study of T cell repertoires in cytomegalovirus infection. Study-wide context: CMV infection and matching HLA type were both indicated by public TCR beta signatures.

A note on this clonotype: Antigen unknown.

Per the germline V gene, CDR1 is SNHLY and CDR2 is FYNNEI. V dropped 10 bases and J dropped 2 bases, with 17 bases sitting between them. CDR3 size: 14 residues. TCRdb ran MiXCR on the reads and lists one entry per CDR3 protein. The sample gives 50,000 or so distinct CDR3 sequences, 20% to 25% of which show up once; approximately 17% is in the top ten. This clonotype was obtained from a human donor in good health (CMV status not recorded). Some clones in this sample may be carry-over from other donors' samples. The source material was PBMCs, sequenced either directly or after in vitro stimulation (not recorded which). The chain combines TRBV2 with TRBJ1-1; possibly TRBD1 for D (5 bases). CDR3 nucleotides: TGTGCCAACCGTCGAGGGGAGGGAAACACTGAAGCTTTCTTT. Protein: CANRRGEGNTEAFF.